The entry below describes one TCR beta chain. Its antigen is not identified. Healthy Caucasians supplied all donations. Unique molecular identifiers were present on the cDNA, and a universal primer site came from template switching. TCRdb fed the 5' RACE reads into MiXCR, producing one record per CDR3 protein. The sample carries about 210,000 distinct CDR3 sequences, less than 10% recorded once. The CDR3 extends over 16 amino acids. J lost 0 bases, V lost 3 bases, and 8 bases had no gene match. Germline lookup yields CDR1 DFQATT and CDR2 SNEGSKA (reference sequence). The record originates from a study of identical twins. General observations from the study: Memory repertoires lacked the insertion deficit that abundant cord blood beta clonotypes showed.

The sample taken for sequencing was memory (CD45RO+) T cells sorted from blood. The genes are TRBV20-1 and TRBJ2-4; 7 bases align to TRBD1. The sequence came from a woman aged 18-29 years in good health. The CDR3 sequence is CSASRQGLLAKNIQYF. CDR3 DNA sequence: TGCAGTGCTAGTCGACAGGGTTTACTAGCCAAAAACATTCAGTACTTC.